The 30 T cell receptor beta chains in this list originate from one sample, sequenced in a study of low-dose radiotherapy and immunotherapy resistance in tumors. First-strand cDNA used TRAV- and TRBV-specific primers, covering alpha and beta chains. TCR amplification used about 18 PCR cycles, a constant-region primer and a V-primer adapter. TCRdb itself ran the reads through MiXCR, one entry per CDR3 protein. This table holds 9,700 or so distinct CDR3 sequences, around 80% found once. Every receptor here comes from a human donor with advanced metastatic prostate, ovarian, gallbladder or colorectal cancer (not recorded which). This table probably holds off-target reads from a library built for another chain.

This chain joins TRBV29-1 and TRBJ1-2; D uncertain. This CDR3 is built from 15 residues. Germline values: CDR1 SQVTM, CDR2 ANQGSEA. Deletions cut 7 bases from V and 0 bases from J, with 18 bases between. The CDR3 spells CSARIQGPANYGYTF. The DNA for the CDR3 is TGCAGCGCCCGAATACAAGGTCCAGCTAACTATGGCTACACCTTC.

The CDR3 region is CASTIGGTDTQYF. The CDR3 nucleotides are TGTGCCAGCACGATAGGGGGCACAGATACGCAGTATTTT. This rearrangement joins TRBV2 to TRBJ2-3; weak D call: TRBD1 (5 bases). The V gene's germline CDR1 is SNHLY and CDR2 FYNNEI. Trimming removed 7 bases at V and 1 base at J, with 9 bases between. CDR3 size: 13 residues.

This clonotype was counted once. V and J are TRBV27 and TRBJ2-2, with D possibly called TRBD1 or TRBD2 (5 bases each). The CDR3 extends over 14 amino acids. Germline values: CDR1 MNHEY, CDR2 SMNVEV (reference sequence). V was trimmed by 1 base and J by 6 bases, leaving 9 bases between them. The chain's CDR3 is CASSLLRGAGELFF. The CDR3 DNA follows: TGTGCCAGCAGTTTATTACGAGGGGCCGGGGAGCTGTTTTTT.

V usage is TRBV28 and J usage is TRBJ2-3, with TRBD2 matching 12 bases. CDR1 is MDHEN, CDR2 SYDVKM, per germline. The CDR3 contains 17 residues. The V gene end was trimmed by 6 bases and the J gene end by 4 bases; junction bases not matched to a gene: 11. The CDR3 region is CASRDYLLAGGADTQYF. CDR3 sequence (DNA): TGTGCCAGCAGAGACTACCTACTAGCGGGAGGCGCAGATACGCAGTATTTT. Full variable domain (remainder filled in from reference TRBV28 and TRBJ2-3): DVKVTQSSRYLVKRTGEKVFLECVQDMDHENMFWYRQDPGLGLRLIYFSYDVKMKEKGDIPEGYSVSREKKERFSLILESASTNQTSMYLCASRDYLLAGGADTQYFGPGTRLTVL.

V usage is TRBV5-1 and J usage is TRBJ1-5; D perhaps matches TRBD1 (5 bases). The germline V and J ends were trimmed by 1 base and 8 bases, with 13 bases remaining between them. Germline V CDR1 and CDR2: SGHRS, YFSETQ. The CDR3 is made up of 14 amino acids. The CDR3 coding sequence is TGCGCCAGCAGCTTGACAGGTCTAATGGAGCCCCAGCATTTT. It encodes CASSLTGLMEPQHF.

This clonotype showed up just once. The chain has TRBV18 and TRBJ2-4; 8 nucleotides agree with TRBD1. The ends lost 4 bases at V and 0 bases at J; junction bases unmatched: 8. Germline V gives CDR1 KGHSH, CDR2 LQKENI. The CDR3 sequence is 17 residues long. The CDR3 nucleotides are TGTGCCAGCTCACTCATGGACAGGGAACTAGCCAAAAACATTCAGTACTTC. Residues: CASSLMDRELAKNIQYF. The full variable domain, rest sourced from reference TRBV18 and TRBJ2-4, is NAGVMQNPRHLVRRRGQEARLRCSPMKGHSHVYWYRQLPEEGLKFMVYLQKENIIDESGMPKERFSAEFPKEGPSILRIQQVVRGDSAAYFCASSLMDRELAKNIQYFGAGTRLSVL.

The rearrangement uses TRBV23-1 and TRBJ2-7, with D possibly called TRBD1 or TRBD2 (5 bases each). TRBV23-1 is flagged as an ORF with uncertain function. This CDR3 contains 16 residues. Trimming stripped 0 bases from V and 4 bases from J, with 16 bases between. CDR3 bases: TGCGCCAGCAGTCAATCTCGTAAAGGGGACGGGTACGAGCAGTACTTC. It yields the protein CASSQSRKGDGYEQYF.

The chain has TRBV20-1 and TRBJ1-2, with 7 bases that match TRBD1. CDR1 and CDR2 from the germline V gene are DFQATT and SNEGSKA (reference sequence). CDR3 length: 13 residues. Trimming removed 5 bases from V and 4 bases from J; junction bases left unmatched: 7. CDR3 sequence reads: CSASTGDGYGYTF. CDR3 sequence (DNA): TGCAGTGCTTCCACAGGGGACGGCTATGGCTACACCTTC.

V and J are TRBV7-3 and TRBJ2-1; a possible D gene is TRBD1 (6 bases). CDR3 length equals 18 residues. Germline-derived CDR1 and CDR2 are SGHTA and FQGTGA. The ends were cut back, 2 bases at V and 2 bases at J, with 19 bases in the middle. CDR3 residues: CASSLVGTSSTTYNEQFF. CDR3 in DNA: TGTGCCAGCAGCTTAGTCGGGACATCATCGACGACCTACAATGAGCAGTTCTTC.

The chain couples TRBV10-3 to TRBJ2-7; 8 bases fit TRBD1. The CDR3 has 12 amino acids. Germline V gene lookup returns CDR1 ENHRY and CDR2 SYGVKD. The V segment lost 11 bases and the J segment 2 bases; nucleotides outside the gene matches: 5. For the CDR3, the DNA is TGTGCCTCGGGACAGGATCCCTACGAGCAGTACTTC. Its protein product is CASGQDPYEQYF.

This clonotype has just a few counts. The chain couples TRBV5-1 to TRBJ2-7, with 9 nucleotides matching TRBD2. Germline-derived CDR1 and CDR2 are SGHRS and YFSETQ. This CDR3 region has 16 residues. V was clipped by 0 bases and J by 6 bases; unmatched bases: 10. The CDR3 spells CASSLAPSGTSTEQYF. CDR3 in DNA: TGCGCCAGCAGCTTGGCACCTAGCGGGACGAGTACCGAGCAGTACTTC.

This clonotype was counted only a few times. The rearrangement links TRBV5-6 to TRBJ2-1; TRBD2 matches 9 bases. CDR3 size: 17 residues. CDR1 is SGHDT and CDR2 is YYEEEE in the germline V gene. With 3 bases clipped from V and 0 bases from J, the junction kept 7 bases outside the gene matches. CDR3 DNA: TGTGCCAGCAGCTGGCTACTAGCGGGCGTCTCCTACAATGAGCAGTTCTTC. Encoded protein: CASSWLLAGVSYNEQFF.

The CDR3 loop reads CASSEGQHNSPLHF. The CDR3 region has the DNA TGTGCCAGCAGTGAGGGACAGCATAATTCACCCCTCCACTTT. The chain has TRBV6-5 and TRBJ1-6; 7 nucleotides agree with TRBD1. J gave up 5 bases and V 5 bases, and 3 bases lay outside the gene matches. Germline V lookup: CDR1 MNHEY, CDR2 SVGAGI. This CDR3 is 14 amino acids long.

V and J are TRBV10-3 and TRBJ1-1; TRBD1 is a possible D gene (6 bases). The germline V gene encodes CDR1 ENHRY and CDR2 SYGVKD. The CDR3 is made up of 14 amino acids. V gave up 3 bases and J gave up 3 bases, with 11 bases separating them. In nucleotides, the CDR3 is TGTGCCATCAGTGATGCAGCAGGGGACACTGAAGCTTTCTTT. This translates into CAISDAAGDTEAFF.

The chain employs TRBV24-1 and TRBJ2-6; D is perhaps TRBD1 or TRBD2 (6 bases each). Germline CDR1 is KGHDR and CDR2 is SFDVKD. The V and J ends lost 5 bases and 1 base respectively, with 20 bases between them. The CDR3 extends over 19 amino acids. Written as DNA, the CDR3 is TGTGCCACCAGTGGGGCGCCTGGGGGGCTAAATTCTGGGGCCAACGTCCTGACTTTC. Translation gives CATSGAPGGLNSGANVLTF.

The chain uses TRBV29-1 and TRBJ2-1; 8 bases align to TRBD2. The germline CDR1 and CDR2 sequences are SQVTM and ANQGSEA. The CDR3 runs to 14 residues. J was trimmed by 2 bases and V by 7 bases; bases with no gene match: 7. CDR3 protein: CSASAGRAYNEQFF. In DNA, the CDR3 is TGCAGCGCTAGCGCCGGGAGGGCCTACAATGAGCAGTTCTTC.

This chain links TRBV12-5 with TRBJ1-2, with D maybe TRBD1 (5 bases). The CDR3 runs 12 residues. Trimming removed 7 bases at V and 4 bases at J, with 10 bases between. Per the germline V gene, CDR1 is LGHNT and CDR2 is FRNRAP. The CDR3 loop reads CASAADTYGYTF. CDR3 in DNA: TGTGCTAGTGCCGCGGACACCTATGGCTACACCTTC.

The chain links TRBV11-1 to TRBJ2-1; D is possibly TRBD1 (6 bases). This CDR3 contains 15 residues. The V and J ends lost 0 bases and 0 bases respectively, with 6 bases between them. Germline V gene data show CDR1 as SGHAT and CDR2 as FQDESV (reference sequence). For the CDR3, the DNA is TGTGCCAGCAGCTTAGCAGGGGGCTCCTACAATGAGCAGTTCTTC. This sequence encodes CASSLAGGSYNEQFF.

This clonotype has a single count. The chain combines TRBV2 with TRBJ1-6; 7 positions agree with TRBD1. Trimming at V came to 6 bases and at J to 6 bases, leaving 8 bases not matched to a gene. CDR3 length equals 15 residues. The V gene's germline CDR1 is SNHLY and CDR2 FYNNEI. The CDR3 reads CASRVSGQINSPLHF. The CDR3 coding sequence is TGTGCCAGCAGAGTGTCGGGACAGATTAATTCACCCCTCCACTTT.

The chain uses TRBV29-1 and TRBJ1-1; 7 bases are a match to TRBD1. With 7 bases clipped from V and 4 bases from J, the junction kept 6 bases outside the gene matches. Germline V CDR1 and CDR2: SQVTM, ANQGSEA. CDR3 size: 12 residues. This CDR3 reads CSAGQIGTEAFF. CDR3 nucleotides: TGCAGCGCGGGACAGATCGGCACTGAAGCTTTCTTT.

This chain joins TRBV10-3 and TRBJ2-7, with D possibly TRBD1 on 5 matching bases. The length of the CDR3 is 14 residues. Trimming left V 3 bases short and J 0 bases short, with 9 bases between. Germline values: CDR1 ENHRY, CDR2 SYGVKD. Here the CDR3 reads CAISDSTVSYEQYF. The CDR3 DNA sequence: TGTGCCATCAGTGATTCGACAGTCTCCTACGAGCAGTACTTC.

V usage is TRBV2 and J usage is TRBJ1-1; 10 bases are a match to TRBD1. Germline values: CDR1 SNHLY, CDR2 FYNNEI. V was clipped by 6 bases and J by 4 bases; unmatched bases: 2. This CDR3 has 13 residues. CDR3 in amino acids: CASSGQGGTEAFF. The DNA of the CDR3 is TGTGCCAGCAGCGGACAGGGGGGCACTGAAGCTTTCTTT.

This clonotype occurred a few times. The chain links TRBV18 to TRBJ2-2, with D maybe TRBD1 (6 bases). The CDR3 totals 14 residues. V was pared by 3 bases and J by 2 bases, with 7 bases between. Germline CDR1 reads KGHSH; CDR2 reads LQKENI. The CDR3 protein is CASSPDSNTGELFF. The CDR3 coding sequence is TGTGCCAGCTCACCGGACAGTAACACCGGGGAGCTGTTTTTT.

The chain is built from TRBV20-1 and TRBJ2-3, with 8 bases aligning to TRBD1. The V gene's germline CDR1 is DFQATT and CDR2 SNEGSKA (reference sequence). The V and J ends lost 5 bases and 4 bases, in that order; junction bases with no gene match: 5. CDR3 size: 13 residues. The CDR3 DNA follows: TGCAGTGCTCAGGGGGCCGGTGCAGATACGCAGTATTTT. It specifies CSAQGAGADTQYF.

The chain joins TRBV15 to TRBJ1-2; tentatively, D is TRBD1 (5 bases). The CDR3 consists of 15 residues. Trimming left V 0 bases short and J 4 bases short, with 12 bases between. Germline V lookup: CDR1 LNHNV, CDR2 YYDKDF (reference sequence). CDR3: CATSRDGQGGYGYTF. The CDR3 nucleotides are TGTGCCACCAGCAGAGATGGTCAGGGAGGCTATGGCTACACCTTC.

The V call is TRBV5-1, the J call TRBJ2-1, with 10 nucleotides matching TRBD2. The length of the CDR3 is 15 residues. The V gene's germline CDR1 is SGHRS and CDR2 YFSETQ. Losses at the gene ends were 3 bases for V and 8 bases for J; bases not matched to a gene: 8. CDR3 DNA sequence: TGCGCCAGCAGCTGGATAGCGGGAGGAGTGGATGAGCAGTTCTTC. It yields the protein CASSWIAGGVDEQFF.

As DNA, the CDR3 is TGTGCCAGCAGCTGGGGGGACAGGGGGCACACTGAAGCTTTCTTT. Protein: CASSWGDRGHTEAFF. The chain links TRBV5-4 to TRBJ1-1; 12 bases are a match to TRBD1. Germline V gene sequence: CDR1 SGHNT, CDR2 YYREEE (reference sequence). The CDR3 length is 15 residues. Unmatched junction bases numbered 3, after V lost 3 bases and J lost 3 bases.

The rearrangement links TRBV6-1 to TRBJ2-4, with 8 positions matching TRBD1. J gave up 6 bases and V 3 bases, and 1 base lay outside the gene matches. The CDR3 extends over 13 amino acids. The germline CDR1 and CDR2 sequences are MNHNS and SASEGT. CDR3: CASSDGTGNIQYF. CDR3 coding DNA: TGTGCCAGCAGTGATGGGACAGGAAACATTCAGTACTTC.

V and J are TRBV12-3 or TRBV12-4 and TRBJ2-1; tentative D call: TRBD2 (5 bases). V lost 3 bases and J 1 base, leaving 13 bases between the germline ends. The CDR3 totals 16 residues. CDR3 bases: TGTGCCAGCAGTTTGGGGAAACTAGGGTCCTACAATGAGCAGTTCTTC. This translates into CASSLGKLGSYNEQFF.

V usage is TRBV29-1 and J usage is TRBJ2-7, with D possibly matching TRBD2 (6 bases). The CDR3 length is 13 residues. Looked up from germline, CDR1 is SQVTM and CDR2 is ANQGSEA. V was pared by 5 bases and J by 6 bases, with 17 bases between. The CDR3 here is CSVQGLRSSEQYF. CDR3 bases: TGCAGCGTTCAGGGACTCAGATCGTCCGAGCAGTACTTC.